The 17 T cell receptor beta chains given below trace back to one sample, sequenced in a study of blood T cell repertoires in COVID-19. Assay used: immunoSEQ multiplex PCR; TCRdb lists only in-frame clones, some missing. The repertoire holds about 140,000 clones, with just under 90% as singletons. The sample consisted of peripheral blood. These receptor sequences come from a woman over 75 with acute or convalescent COVID-19.

This sequence joins TRBV5-1 and TRBJ2-5; TRBD1 aligns across 7 bases. J gave up 5 bases and V 2 bases, and 9 bases lay outside the gene matches. There are 15 residues in the CDR3. Germline V CDR1 and CDR2: SGHRS, YFSETQ. The CDR3 DNA reads as TGCGCCAGCAGCTTATCGGACAGGTCACGGGAGACCCAGTACTTC. It translates to CASSLSDRSRETQYF.

The chain links TRBV10-3 to TRBJ1-4; 10 positions match TRBD1. CDR3 length equals 15 residues. Germline lookup yields CDR1 ENHRY and CDR2 SYGVKD. The V segment lost 2 bases and the J segment 8 bases; nucleotides outside the gene matches: 5. The CDR3 loop reads CAISERDRGQEKLFF. For the CDR3, the DNA is TGTGCCATCAGTGAGAGGGACAGGGGTCAGGAAAAACTGTTTTTT.

The chain joins TRBV5-1 to TRBJ2-7; tentative D call: TRBD1 (5 bases). Trimming left V 3 bases short and J 0 bases short, with 16 bases between. This CDR3 is 16 amino acids long. The germline V gene has CDR1 SGHRS and CDR2 YFSETQ. CDR3 nucleotides: TGCGCCAGCAGCTACTACTCGACAGCGAGCTCCTACGAGCAGTACTTC. It codes for CASSYYSTASSYEQYF. The full variable domain, completed using reference TRBV5-1 and TRBJ2-7, is KAGVTQTPRYLIKTRGQQVTLSCSPISGHRSVSWYQQTPGQGLQFLFEYFSETQRNKGNFPGRFSGRQFSNSRSEMNVSTLELGDSALYLCASSYYSTASSYEQYFGPGTRLTVT.

This chain links TRBV9 with TRBJ2-3, with 9 bases matching TRBD1. V was clipped by 4 bases and J by 5 bases; unmatched bases: 8. The CDR3 runs 15 residues. Germline CDR1 is SGDLS and CDR2 is YYNGEE. CDR3 in amino acids: CASSPRGDREDTQYF. Here the CDR3 DNA reads TGTGCCAGCAGCCCCCGTGGGGACAGGGAAGATACGCAGTATTTT.

V gene TRBV3-1 (or the pseudogene TRBV3-2) combines with J gene TRBJ1-6, with TRBD1 matching over 9 bases. V dropped 5 bases and J dropped 10; count of bases not matched to a gene: 6. CDR1 and CDR2 (germline): LGHDT, YNNKEL (reference sequence). The length of the CDR3 is 14 residues. For the CDR3, the DNA is TGTGCCAGCAGCTTAACAGGGGGCGGCTCACCCCTCCACTTT. It translates to CASSLTGGGSPLHF.

This chain uses TRBV11-2 with TRBJ2-5; 11 positions match TRBD1. Germline CDR1 is SGHAT and CDR2 is FQNNGV. This CDR3 has 15 residues. V lost 1 base to trimming and J lost 5 bases; unmatched junction nucleotides: 3. The CDR3 DNA is TGTGCCAGCAGCTTAGTGGACAGGGGGCAGGAGACCCAGTACTTC. Translated, it gives CASSLVDRGQETQYF.

This chain joins TRBV24-1 and TRBJ2-1, with 11 bases that match TRBD1. CDR3 length equals 15 residues. Germline CDR1 reads KGHDR; CDR2 reads SFDVKD. Germline trimming cut 4 bases from V and 5 bases from J; bases unmatched to any gene: 3. CDR3 amino acids: CATSDGQGADNEQFF. CDR3 DNA sequence: TGTGCCACCAGTGACGGACAGGGGGCGGACAATGAGCAGTTCTTC.

A note on this clone: The same CDR3 also results from other DNA sequences found in this sample. The V call is TRBV18, the J call TRBJ1-1; perhaps TRBD1 as D (6 bases). V dropped 3 bases and J dropped 0 bases, with 11 bases sitting between them. The CDR3 is made up of 15 amino acids. Germline V gene sequence: CDR1 KGHSH, CDR2 LQKENI. The CDR3 reads CASSPGTGLNTEAFF. CDR3 DNA: TGTGCCAGCTCACCGGGAACAGGGTTGAACACTGAAGCTTTCTTT.

The rearrangement joins TRBV24-1 to TRBJ2-1, with TRBD2 identical over 7 bases. The CDR3 is 13 residues long. Germline V gene data show CDR1 as KGHDR and CDR2 as SFDVKD. CDR3 protein: CVRRGELHNEQFF. CDR3 sequence (DNA): TGTGTCCGCCGGGGGGAGCTCCACAATGAGCAGTTCTTC.

The chain employs TRBV30 and TRBJ1-2, with 7 positions matching TRBD1. Germline V gene lookup returns CDR1 GTSNPN and CDR2 SVGIG (reference sequence). The V and J ends lost 8 bases and 2 bases, in that order; junction bases with no gene match: 5. CDR3 length: 12 residues. This chain's CDR3 is CAARDRNYGYTF. CDR3 DNA: TGTGCCGCGAGGGACAGAAACTATGGCTACACCTTC.

The V gene is TRBV5-1, the J gene TRBJ2-1; 9 bases agree with TRBD1. Trimming cost V 4 bases and J 7 bases; bases outside gene matches: 3. CDR3 length equals 13 residues. CDR1 SGHRS and CDR2 YFSETQ come from the germline V gene. The CDR3: CASSGGTGNEQFF. CDR3 DNA: TGCGCCAGCAGCGGAGGGACAGGGAATGAGCAGTTCTTC.

The chain carries TRBV5-6 and TRBJ1-6; a weak D match, TRBD1 (5 bases). Germline CDR1 is SGHDT and CDR2 is YYEEEE. V was clipped by 3 bases and J by 10 bases, with 8 bases between them. The CDR3 has 12 amino acids. CDR3 bases: TGTGCCAGCAGCTGGGGCCCCTCACCCCTCCACTTT. This encodes CASSWGPSPLHF.

The J gene is TRBJ1-2, the V gene TRBV5-1, with D maybe TRBD1 (5 bases). Germline V lookup: CDR1 SGHRS, CDR2 YFSETQ. V lost 1 base, J lost 5 bases, and 9 bases lay in between. The CDR3 covers 13 residues. CDR3 residues: CASSLSGMYGYTF. DNA for the CDR3: TGCGCCAGCAGCTTGTCAGGGATGTATGGCTACACCTTC.

This clone was seen just once. The chain is built from TRBV29-1 and TRBJ1-2; 8 bases are shared with TRBD1. Germline CDR1 SQVTM, CDR2 ANQGSEA. With 3 bases clipped from V and 8 bases from J, the junction kept 14 bases outside the gene matches. The CDR3 sequence is 15 residues long. The CDR3 nucleotides read TGCAGCGTTGAGCCCGGACAGGGCTTTACCGGGGGCTACACCTTC. As protein: CSVEPGQGFTGGYTF.

The chain combines TRBV5-4 with TRBJ1-2; D perhaps matches TRBD1 (5 bases). The CDR3 has 13 residues. CDR1 is SGHNT, CDR2 YYREEE, per germline (reference sequence). The V gene lost 0 bases and the J gene lost 4 bases, with 7 bases spanning the gap. The CDR3 sequence: CASSLDRSYGYTF. The CDR3 DNA follows: TGTGCCAGCAGCTTGGACAGGTCCTATGGCTACACCTTC. The entire variable domain, with the rest obtained from reference TRBV5-4 and TRBJ1-2, is as follows: ETGVTQSPTHLIKTRGQQVTLRCSSQSGHNTVSWYQQALGQGPQFIFQYYREEENGRGNFPPRFSGLQFPNYSSELNVNALELDDSALYLCASSLDRSYGYTFGSGTRLTVV.

The chain uses TRBV2 and TRBJ2-7; D is possibly TRBD2 (6 bases). Germline values: CDR1 SNHLY, CDR2 FYNNEI. The CDR3 totals 12 residues. V lost 7 bases and J lost 2, with 9 bases in between. CDR3 protein: CASTPGAYEQYF. CDR3 DNA: TGTGCCAGCACCCCGGGGGCCTACGAGCAGTACTTC.

The rearrangement joins TRBV6-5 to TRBJ2-5; possible D gene TRBD2, 7 bases. This CDR3 comprises 16 residues. Deletions cut 2 bases from V and 4 bases from J, with 17 bases between. From germline, CDR1 is MNHEY and CDR2 SVGAGI. CDR3 bases: TGTGCCAGCAGTTACGGGGGGGCGAACCCGGGAGAGACCCAGTACTTC. Encoded protein: CASSYGGANPGETQYF.